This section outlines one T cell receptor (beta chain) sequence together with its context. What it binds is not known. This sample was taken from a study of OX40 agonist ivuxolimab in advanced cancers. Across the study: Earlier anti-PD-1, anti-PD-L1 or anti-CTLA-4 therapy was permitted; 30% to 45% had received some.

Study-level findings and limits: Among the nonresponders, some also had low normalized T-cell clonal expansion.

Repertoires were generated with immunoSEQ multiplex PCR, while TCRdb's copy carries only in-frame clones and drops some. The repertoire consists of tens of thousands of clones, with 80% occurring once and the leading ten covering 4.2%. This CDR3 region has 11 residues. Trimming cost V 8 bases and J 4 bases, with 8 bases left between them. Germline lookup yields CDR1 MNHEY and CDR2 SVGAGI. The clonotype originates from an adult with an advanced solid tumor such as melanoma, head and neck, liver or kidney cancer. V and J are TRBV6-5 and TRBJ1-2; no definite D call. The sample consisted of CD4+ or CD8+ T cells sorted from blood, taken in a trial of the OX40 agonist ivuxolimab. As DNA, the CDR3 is TGTGCCAGCGGCGTCAGCTATGGCTACACCTTC. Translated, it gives CASGVSYGYTF.